This TCR beta chain was profiled in a study of shared clonotypes between healthy human individuals. General study results and limits: Enrolling few donors narrowed the genetic and exposure-history diversity that was represented.

The length of the CDR3 is 11 residues. Per germline, CDR1 LNHDA and CDR2 SQIVND (reference sequence). V was clipped by 9 bases and J by 3 bases, with 9 bases between them. 200 to 250 ng DNA, tens of thousands of T cell genomes, went into each sorted-subset replicate PCR. The table came from immunoSEQ multiplex PCR; TCRdb's copy has only in-frame clones and leaves some out. The data show some 2,500,000 clones, 85% to 95% seen once. On this clone itself: Its antigen is currently unknown.

The TCR sequence derives from a man between 18 and 35 years old in good health. Some clones in this sample may be carry-over from other donors' samples. Source material: naive CD4+ T cells from PBMCs. Regarding subset: CD45RA+ positively selected. The chain employs TRBV19 and TRBJ2-7; D uncertain. DNA of the CDR3: TGTGCCAGCGGGCTAGGCTACGAGCAGTACTTC. This codes for CASGLGYEQYF.